Described below is a single T cell receptor beta chain sequence and its context. The antigen remains unidentified. The data derive from a study of human T cells and chemical hapten exposure. About the research overall: Predominantly women, the patients had alopecia areata, totalis or universalis. Notes on the study in general: Expanded TCRs created a significantly greater count of big CDR3 similarity clusters than controls did.

Unique molecular identifiers were linked by the library to individual cDNA molecules. TCRdb reanalysed the RACE reads using MiXCR and keeps one entry per CDR3 protein. The sample carries 85,000 to 100,000 distinct CDR3 sequences, roughly 27% recorded once. The CDR3 runs 16 residues. After removal of 2 bases from V and 1 base from J, the junction contained 6 bases not matched to a gene. The germline V gene encodes CDR1 MDHEN and CDR2 SYDVKM. Time point in this sample: patch test 3, about 24 weeks after DPC sensitization. Treatment of the sample: therapeutic diphenylcyclopropenone sensitization with weekly scalp DPC. Alopecia patients, 18 to 70 years old and DPC-suitable, served as donors.

V and J are TRBV28 and TRBJ2-5, with 8 bases matching TRBD1. Sequencing used whole blood, obtained in connection with sensitization to the hapten diphenylcyclopropenone (DPC). This sequence originates from a middle-aged man with alopecia areata. Some clones in this sample may be carry-over from other donors' samples. CDR3 bases: TGTGCCAGCAGTTTACTCGCCGGACAGGGCCAAGAGACCCAGTACTTC. Its translation is CASSLLAGQGQETQYF.